This T cell receptor (beta chain) originates from a study of vaccination and CD4 T cells after COVID-19. There are 15 residues in the CDR3. With 2 bases removed from V and 2 bases from J, the gap between germline ends came to 13 bases. Germline CDR1 is SGHRS and CDR2 is YFSETQ. As to this clonotype: The antigen is unknown.

Stated time point: late sampling 161 to 241 days after vaccination in three convalescent patients. The treatment was: approximately nine-day PBMC culture with coronavirus spike peptide pools or control peptides (ViraFEST assay). Cultured CD4+ T-cell DNA underwent Oncomine TCR Beta short-read sequencing. One entry per CDR3 protein results from TCRdb running MiXCR on the PCR reads. The profile covers 15,000 to 20,000 distinct CDR3 sequences, with under 65% appearing a single time and 21% taken by the ten largest. This receptor was obtained from a human donor who had recovered from COVID-19. The chain combines TRBV5-1 with TRBJ1-1; D remains unclear. Source: CD4+ T cells from blood, cultured in vitro, taken about 7 months after SARS-CoV-2 vaccination. The CDR3 region has the DNA TGCGCCAGCAGCTTTGTGCAGCCAGATAACACTGAAGCTTTCTTT. Translation gives CASSFVQPDNTEAFF.